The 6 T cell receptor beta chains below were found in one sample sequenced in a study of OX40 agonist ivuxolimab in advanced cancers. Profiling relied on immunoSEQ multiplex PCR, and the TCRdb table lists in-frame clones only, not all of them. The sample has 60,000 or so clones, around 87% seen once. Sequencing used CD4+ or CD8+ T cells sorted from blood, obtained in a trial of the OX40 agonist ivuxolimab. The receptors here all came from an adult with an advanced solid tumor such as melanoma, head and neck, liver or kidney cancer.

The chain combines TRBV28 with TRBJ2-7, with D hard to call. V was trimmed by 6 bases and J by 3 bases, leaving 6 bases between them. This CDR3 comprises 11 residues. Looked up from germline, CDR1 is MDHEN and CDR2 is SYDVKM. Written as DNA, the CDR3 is TGTGCCAGCAGCCAGAACTACGAGCAGTACTTC. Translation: CASSQNYEQYF.

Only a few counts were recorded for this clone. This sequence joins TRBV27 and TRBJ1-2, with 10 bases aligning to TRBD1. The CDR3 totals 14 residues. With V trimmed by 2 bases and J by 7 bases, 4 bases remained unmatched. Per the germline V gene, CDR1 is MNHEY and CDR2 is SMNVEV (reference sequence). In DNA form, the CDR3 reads TGTGCCAGCAGTTTAAGGTGGACAGGGGGTGGCTACACCTTC. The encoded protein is CASSLRWTGGGYTF.

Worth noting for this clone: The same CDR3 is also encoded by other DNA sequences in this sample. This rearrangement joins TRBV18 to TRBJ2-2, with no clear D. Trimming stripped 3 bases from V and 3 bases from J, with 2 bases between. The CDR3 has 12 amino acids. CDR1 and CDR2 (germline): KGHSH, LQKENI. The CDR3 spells CASSPDTGELFF. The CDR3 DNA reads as TGTGCCAGCTCACCCGACACCGGGGAGCTGTTTTTT.

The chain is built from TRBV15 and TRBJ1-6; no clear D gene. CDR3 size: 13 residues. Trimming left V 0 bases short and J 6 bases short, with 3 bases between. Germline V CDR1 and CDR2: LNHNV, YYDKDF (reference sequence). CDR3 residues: CATSRDRNSPLHF. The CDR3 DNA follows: TGTGCCACCAGCAGAGATCGTAATTCACCCCTCCACTTT.

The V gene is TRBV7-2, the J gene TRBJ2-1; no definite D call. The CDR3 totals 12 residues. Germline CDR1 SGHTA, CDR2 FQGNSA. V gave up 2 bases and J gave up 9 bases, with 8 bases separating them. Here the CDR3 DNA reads TGTGCCAGCAGCTTACCGGGTGGTGAGCAGTTCTTC. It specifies CASSLPGGEQFF.

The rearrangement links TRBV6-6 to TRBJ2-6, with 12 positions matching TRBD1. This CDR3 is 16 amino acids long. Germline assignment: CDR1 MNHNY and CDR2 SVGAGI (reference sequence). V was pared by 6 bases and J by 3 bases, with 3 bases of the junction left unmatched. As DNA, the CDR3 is TGTGCCAGCAGCGGGACAGGGGGCGGTGGGGCCAACGTCCTGACTTTC. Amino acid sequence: CASSGTGGGGANVLTF.